The following is a T cell receptor (beta chain) sequence with its context. This record comes from a study of blood T cell repertoires in COVID-19. Per the original methods: The authors estimated nucleated cell counts from reference gene primer amplification. Sequenced by immunoSEQ multiplex PCR; TCRdb stores in-frame clones only, minus some. The DNA was the basis for D and trimming; V, J and clone size are from that table. The sample lists hundreds of thousands of clones, 70% to 90% seen once, with roughly 0.69% in the top ten. The CDR3 spans 16 residues. Germline CDR1 and CDR2: KGHSH and LQKENI. J gave up 0 bases and V 1 base, and 3 bases lay outside the gene matches.

This receptor was taken from a middle-aged man with acute or convalescent COVID-19. Sequenced material: peripheral blood. This sequence joins TRBV18 and TRBJ2-7; 10 bases are shared with TRBD1. For the CDR3, the DNA is TGTGCCAGCTCACCACTCGGGACAGGGGCCTCCTACGAGCAGTACTTC. Translation: CASSPLGTGASYEQYF.